This T cell receptor beta chain was sequenced during a study of blood T cell repertoires in COVID-19. Study overall: The samples span acute and convalescent COVID-19 from the United States, Italy and Spain. PBMCs, B-cell-depleted T cells, or T cells were the source of the cDNA or gDNA that made up the material.

Original data processing: Reference gene primer amplification gave estimated nucleated cell counts. Only in-frame clones appear in the TCRdb table, and some are missing; sequencing was by immunoSEQ multiplex PCR. Clone size and V and J calls were adopted from that table, with D and trimming inferred from the DNA. The data contain roughly 250,000 clones, roughly nine tenths of them singletons. The source of this sequence is a man in his fifties or sixties who had recovered from COVID-19. Sequenced material: peripheral blood.

The CDR3 region is CASSLGSGGGSSYEQYF. As DNA, the CDR3 is TGTGCCAGCAGTTTGGGTAGCGGGGGGGGTAGCTCCTACGAGCAGTACTTC. The chain employs TRBV27 and TRBJ2-7, with 11 bases that match TRBD2. The CDR3 contains 17 residues. CDR1 MNHEY and CDR2 SMNVEV come from the germline V gene (reference sequence). V dropped 3 bases and J dropped 0; count of bases not matched to a gene: 7.